This TCR beta chain appears in the sequencing data of a study of blood T cell repertoires in COVID-19. Overall study: Sites across the United States, Italy and Spain contributed samples from acute and convalescent COVID-19.

This clone appeared a single time. The V and J ends lost 0 bases and 5 bases respectively, with 20 bases between them. The CDR3 has 17 amino acids. CDR1 and CDR2 (germline): MNHEY, SVGEGT. Assay: immunoSEQ multiplex PCR; the TCRdb copy retains only in-frame clones and omits some. The sample has 310,000 or so clones, about 88% seen once. The chain recombines TRBV6-2 or TRBV6-3 with TRBJ2-7; a weak D match, TRBD2 (5 bases). Sequencing was done on a sample of peripheral blood. The source of this sequence is a man aged 65 to 85 with acute or convalescent COVID-19. The CDR3 loop is CASSYSSSGLALHEQYF. Written as DNA, the CDR3 is TGTGCCAGCAGTTACTCGAGTAGTGGGCTAGCTCTTCACGAGCAGTACTTC.